This T cell receptor (beta chain) came from a study of T cells in Graves' hyperthyroidism and ophthalmopathy. Study-wide background: Specimen type is peripheral blood, collected at initial diagnosis prior to any treatment. The study, taken as a whole, reports: Most thyroid clonotypes expanded above 0.001 were also detected in blood.

The CDR3 regions of TCR beta were amplified from RNA transcripts. First-round RT-PCR targeting the TCR CDR3 was performed with the HTBI primer set. TCRdb fed the multiplex PCR reads into MiXCR, producing one record per CDR3 protein. The data hold about 530,000 distinct CDR3 sequences, with approximately 17% observed a single time. V was cut by 2 bases and J by 6 bases, with 14 bases left in between. CDR1 is SNHLY and CDR2 is FYNNEI in the germline V gene. The CDR3 totals 14 residues. Reasons for excluding patients were uncontrolled infection, other autoimmune disease, pregnancy or lactation. Orbital computed tomography, thyroid ultrasound, serum thyroxine and TRAb, and clinical symptoms together informed the diagnoses. This clonotype occurred many times. Its target is unknown.

The sample comprised blood. This clonotype originated in a woman aged 18-35 years with Graves' ophthalmopathy. The genes are TRBV2 and TRBJ2-7; D gene unclear. The CDR3 nucleotides are TGTGCCAGCAGTGAATGGTACAGCTCTACCGAGCAGTACTTC. Translation: CASSEWYSSTEQYF.